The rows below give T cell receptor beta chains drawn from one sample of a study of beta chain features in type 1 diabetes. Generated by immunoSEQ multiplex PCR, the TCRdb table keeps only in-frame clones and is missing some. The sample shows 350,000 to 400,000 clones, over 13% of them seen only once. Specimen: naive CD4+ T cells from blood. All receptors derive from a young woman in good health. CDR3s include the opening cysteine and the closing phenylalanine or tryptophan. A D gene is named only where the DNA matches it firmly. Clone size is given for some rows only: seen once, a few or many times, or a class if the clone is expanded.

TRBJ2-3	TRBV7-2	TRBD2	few	TGTGCCAGCAGCCTGCTAGCGGGAGTGTACACAGATACGCAGTATTTT	CASSLLAGVYTDTQYF
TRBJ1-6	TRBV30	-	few	TGTGCCTGGAGTGTAGGAGGGAGACATTCACCCCTCCACTTT	CAWSVGGRHSPLHF
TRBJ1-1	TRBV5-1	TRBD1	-	TGCGCCAGCAGCAGGGGGGACAGCTGGATCGAGGACACTGAAGCTTTCTTT	CASSRGDSWIEDTEAFF
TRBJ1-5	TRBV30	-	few	TGTGCCGCTGGGGGAGGGGGGGGCAACAATCAGCCCCAGCATTTT	CAAGGGGGNNQPQHF
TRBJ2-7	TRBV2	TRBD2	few	TGTGCCAGCCAAACTAGCGGTATCTACGAGCAGTACTTC	CASQTSGIYEQYF
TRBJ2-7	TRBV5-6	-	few	TGTGCCAGCAGCCTGTGGACAGTTTTGGGCGAGCAGTACTTC	CASSLWTVLGEQYF
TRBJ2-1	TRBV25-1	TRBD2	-	TGTGCCAGCAGTGATTTAGCGGGAGGGCCTTTCAATGAGCAGTTCTTC	CASSDLAGGPFNEQFF
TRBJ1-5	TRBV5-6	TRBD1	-	TGTGCCAGCAGCTTGGCCTTGGGACAGGGGGCAAATCAGCCCCAGCATTTT	CASSLALGQGANQPQHF
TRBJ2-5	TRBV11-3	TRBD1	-	TGTGCCAGCAGCTTGGGACAGGGGAGGTCAGAGACCCAGTACTTC	CASSLGQGRSETQYF
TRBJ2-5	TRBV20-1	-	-	TGCAGTGCTAGTCTGGAGACCCAGTACTTC	CSASLETQYF
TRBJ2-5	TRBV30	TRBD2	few	TGTGCCGGGCTAGCGGGAGATTGGACCCAGTACTTC	CAGLAGDWTQYF
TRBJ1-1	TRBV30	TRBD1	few	TGTGCCTGGTGTCGACAGGGCGGCACTGAAGCTTTCTTT	CAWCRQGGTEAFF
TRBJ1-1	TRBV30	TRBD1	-	TGTGCCTGGAGTGGGGTCAGGGGGACTGAAGCTTTCTTT	CAWSGVRGTEAFF
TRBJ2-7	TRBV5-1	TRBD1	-	TGCGCCAGCAGCCCACGGACAGGGGGCTACGAGCAGTACTTC	CASSPRTGGYEQYF
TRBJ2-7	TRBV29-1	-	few	TGCAGCGTTGGTGGGCGGGTTACCTACGAGCAGTACTTC	CSVGGRVTYEQYF
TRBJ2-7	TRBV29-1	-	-	TGCAGCGTAACAACAGGGCCCTACGAGCAGTACTTC	CSVTTGPYEQYF
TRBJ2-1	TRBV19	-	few	TGTGCCAGTAGTATAGAGAGACAGAGGAATGAGCAGTTCTTC	CASSIERQRNEQFF